This section outlines one T cell receptor beta chain sequence together with its context. Antigen: not known. This record comes from a study of T cell repertoires in cytomegalovirus infection. Germline assignment: CDR1 MNHEY and CDR2 SVGEGT. The CDR3 has 15 amino acids. The V end lost 7 bases, the J end lost 3 bases, and 18 bases lay between the germline ends. TCRdb recomputed calls from the reads with MiXCR, one row per CDR3 protein. The table has roughly 990,000 distinct CDR3 sequences, roughly a third seen once; the top ten hold around an eighth. The V call is TRBV6-2 or TRBV6-3, the J call TRBJ2-5; no firm D call. The TCR comes from a human donor in good health (CMV status not recorded). Some clones in this sample may be carry-over from other donors' samples. Here the sequenced sample was cultured CD8+ T cells from PBMCs, taken from culture after CMV antigen stimulation. The DNA for the CDR3 is TGTGCCAGCACCCGAGACGGGCTGACGGAAGAGACCCAGTACTTC. It yields the protein CASTRDGLTEETQYF.